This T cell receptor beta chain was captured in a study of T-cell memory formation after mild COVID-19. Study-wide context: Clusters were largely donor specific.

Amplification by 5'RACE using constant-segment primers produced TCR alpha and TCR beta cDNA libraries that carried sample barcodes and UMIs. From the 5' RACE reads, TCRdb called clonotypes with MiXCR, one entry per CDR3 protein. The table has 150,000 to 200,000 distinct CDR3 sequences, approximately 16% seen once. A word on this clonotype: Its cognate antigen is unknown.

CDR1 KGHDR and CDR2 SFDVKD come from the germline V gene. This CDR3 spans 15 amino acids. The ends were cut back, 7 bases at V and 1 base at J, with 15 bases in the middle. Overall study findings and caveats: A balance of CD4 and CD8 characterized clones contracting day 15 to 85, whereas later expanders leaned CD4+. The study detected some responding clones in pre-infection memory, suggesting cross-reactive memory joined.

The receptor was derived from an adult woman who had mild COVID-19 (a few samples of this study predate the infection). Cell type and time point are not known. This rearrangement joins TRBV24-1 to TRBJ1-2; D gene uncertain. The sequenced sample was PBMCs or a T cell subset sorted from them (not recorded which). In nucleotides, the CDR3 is TGTGCCACCAGCGGCCCAGGAATTAATAACTATGGCTACACCTTC. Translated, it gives CATSGPGINNYGYTF.